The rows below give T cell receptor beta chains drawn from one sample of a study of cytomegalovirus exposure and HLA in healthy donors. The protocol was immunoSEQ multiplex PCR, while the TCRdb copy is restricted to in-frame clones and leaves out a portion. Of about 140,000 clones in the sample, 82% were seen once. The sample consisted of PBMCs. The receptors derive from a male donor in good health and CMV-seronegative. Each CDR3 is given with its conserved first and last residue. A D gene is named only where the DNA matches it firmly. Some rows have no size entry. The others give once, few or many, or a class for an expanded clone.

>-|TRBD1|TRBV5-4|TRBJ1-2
TGTGCCAGCAGCTTGCCCTTCAGGACAGGGGGCATGGAAGGCTACACCTTC
CASSLPFRTGGMEGYTF
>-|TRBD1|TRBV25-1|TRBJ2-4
TGTGCCAGCAGTGTCACAGGGGGCAACATTCAGTACTTC
CASSVTGGNIQYF
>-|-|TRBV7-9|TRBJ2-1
TGTGCCACGTTACTAGGAACAGTTAATGAGCAGTTCTTC
CATLLGTVNEQFF
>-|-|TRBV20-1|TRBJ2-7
TGCAGTGTTGATGACTCCTACGAGCAGTACTTC
CSVDDSYEQYF
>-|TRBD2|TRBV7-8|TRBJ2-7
TGTGCCAGCAGCCCTCCAATAGGGAGCGGGAGGGATTGGCACGAGCAGTACTTC
CASSPPIGSGRDWHEQYF
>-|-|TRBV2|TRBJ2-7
TGTGCCAGCAGTGAAGCCGAGACAGTCCCCTACGAGCAGTACTTC
CASSEAETVPYEQYF
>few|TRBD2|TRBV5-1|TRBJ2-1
TGCGCCAGCAGCTTGTTGTCTAGCGGGAGGATCCATGAGCAGTTCTTC
CASSLLSSGRIHEQFF
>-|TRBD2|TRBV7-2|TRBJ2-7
TGTGCCAGCAGCTTACGAGCGGGGCCCGGCTCCTACGAGCAGTACTTC
CASSLRAGPGSYEQYF
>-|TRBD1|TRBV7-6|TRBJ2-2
TGTGCCAGCAGCTCCCGGGACAGGTCCGCCGGGGAGCTGTTTTTT
CASSSRDRSAGELFF
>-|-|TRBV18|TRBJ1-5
TGTGCCAGCTCACTCGACAGTCAGCCCCAGCATTTT
CASSLDSQPQHF
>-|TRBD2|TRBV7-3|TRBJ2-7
TGTGCCAGCAGCCTGGGACTAGAGGGCGAGCAGTACTTC
CASSLGLEGEQYF
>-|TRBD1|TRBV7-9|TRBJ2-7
TGTGCCAGCAGCCCACCGGGACAGGGCTACGAGCAGTACTTC
CASSPPGQGYEQYF
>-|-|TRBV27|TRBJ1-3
TGTGCCAGCAGTTGGGGGGCTGGAAACACCATATATTTT
CASSWGAGNTIYF
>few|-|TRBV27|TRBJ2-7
TGTGCCAGCAGTGTCCCAGGTGCGCAGGCCTACGAGCAGTACTTC
CASSVPGAQAYEQYF
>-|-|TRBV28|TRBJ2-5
TGTGCCAGCACCCATGAGGCCGGGGGGCCGGACCAAGAGACCCAGTACTTC
CASTHEAGGPDQETQYF
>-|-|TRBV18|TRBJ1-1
TGTGCCAGCTCACCGCCGGGGGGGACTGAAGCTTTCTTT
CASSPPGGTEAFF
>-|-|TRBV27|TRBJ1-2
TGTGCCAGCAGTTTAGCCGGGGAGGCGGCTTTGAATGGCTACACCTTC
CASSLAGEAALNGYTF
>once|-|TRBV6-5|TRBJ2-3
TGTGCCAGCAGTTACTCGGACTTAGCCTACACAGATACGCAGTATTTT
CASSYSDLAYTDTQYF
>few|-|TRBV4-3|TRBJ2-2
TGCGCCAGCAGCCAAGTGGAGGAAGGACTTTCCAACACCGGGGAGCTGTTTTTT
CASSQVEEGLSNTGELFF
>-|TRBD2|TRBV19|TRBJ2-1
TGTGCCAGCTCCGGGACTAGCGGGAGGAGTTGGCAGTTCTTC
CASSGTSGRSWQFF
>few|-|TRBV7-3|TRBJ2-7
TGTGCCAGCAGCTCATCGCCTACAGGGAGTGGATCCTACGAGCAGTACTTC
CASSSSPTGSGSYEQYF
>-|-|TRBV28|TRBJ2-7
TGTGCCAGCAGTTTGTACGCCAGGGATAAGGCCTCCTACGAGCAGTACTTC
CASSLYARDKASYEQYF
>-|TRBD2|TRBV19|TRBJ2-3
TGTGCCAGTAGTATGGGTGTAGGGACTAGTTTCCCTCCGGGCACAGATACGCAGTATTTT
CASSMGVGTSFPPGTDTQYF
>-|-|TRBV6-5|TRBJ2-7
TGTGCCAGCAGTTACTCTGTTGGACAGACTTCCTACGAGCAGTACTTC
CASSYSVGQTSYEQYF
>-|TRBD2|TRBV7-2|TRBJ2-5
TGTGCCAGCAGCTTAGATACTAGCGGGGTCCAAGAGACCCAGTACTTC
CASSLDTSGVQETQYF
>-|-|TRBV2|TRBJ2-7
TGTGCCAGCAGCGAGGCCTACGAGCAGTACTTC
CASSEAYEQYF
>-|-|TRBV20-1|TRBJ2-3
TGCAGTGCCGAGGCTCCAGATACGCAGTATTTT
CSAEAPDTQYF
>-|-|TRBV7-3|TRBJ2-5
TGTGCCAGCAGCAGCGCGACGGGAGAGACCCAGTACTTC
CASSSATGETQYF
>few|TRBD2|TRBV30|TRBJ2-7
TGTGCCTGGGCGGGGGGGGGAGATTCCTACGAGCAGTACTTC
CAWAGGGDSYEQYF
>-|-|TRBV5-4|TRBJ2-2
TGTGCCAGCAGCTTGGCTAGATCGGACACCGGGGAGCTGTTTTTT
CASSLARSDTGELFF
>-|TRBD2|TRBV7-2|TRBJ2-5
TGTGCCAGCAGCAGGGGAGGGACTAGCGGGAGCGGCCGTGTAGAGACCCAGTACTTC
CASSRGGTSGSGRVETQYF